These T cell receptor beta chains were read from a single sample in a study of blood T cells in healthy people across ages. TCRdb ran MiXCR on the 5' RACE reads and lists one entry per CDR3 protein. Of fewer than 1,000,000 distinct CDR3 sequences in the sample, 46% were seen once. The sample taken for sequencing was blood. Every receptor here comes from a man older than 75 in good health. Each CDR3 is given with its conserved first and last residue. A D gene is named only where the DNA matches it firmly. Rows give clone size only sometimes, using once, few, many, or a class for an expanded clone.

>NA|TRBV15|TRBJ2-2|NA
TGTGCCACCAGCAGAGATTTCGGGGAGCTGTTTTTT
CATSRDFGELFF
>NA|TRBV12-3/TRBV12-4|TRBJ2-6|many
TGTGCCAGCAGTTTAGCAGTCGGGGCCAACGTCCTGACTTTC
CASSLAVGANVLTF
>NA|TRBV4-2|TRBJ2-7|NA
TGTGCCAGCAGCCAAGACAGTCGACGTAGAAACGAGCAGTACTTC
CASSQDSRRRNEQYF
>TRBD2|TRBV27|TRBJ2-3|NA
TGTGCCAGCAGGTTCCTGACTGGACTAGCGGCAGATACGCAGTATTTT
CASRFLTGLAADTQYF
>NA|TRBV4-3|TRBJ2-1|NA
TGCGCCAGCAGCCAACCCCTCCCTAGTGATGGGCAGTTCTTC
CASSQPLPSDGQFF
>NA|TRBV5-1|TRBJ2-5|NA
TGCGCCAGCAGCTTGGAATTTGAGACCCAGTACTTC
CASSLEFETQYF
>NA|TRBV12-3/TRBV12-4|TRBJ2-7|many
TGTGCCAGCAGTTTAGAGGTTGGGGCAGGCCGCAAGGGCGAGCAGTACTTC
CASSLEVGAGRKGEQYF
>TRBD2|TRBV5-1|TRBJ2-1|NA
TGCGCCAGCAGCTTGGCTGCTAGCGGGAGTACCTACAATGAGCAGTGCTTC
CASSLAASGSTYNEQCF
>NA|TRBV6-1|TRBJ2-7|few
TGTGCCAGCAGTGTTGAGACGAAACAGGGCGAGCAGTACTTC
CASSVETKQGEQYF
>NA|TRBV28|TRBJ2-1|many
TGTGCCAGCAGTTTCATAGCGGCTTACAATGAGCAGTTCTTC
CASSFIAAYNEQFF
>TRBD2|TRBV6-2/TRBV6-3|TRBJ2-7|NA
TGTGCCAGCAGTTCGATAGCGGGAGTTGTGTACAATGAGCAGTACTTC
CASSSIAGVVYNEQYF
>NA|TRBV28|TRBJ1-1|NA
TGTGCCAGCACCTTGCCTCAGGAGAACACTGAAGCTTTCTTT
CASTLPQENTEAFF
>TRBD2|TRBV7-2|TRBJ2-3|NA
TGTGCCGGCAGCCCCCGAGTAGCGGGGAGCACAGATACGCAGTATTTT
CAGSPRVAGSTDTQYF
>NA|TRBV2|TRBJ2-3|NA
TGTGCCAGCAGGCCCACGGGCTATGGAGGGGATACGCAGTATTTT
CASRPTGYGGDTQYF
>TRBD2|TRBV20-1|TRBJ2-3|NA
TGCAGTGCTAGAGATAGTAGCGGGGCAAGAGATACGCAGTATTTT
CSARDSSGARDTQYF
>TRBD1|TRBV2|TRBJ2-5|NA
TGTGCCAGCAACCAACAGGGGATCGGGGAGACCCAGTACTTC
CASNQQGIGETQYF
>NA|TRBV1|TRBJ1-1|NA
TGCACCAGCATGACGGGGATATTTCTGGCTGAAGCTTTCTTT
CTSMTGIFLAEAFF
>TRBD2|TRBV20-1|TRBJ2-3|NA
TGCAGTGCTAGAGACGGGAGGGAGGCAGATACGCAGTATTTT
CSARDGREADTQYF
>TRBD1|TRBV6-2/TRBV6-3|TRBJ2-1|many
TGTGCCAGCAGGGGACAGTACAATGAGCAGTTCTTC
CASRGQYNEQFF
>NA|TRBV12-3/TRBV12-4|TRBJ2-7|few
TGTGCCAGCAGCGTTCGACGGGGTGGGGAGCAGTACTTC
CASSVRRGGEQYF
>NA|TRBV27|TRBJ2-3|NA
TGTGCCAGCAGTTACTTTGAGACGGTGTATTTT
CASSYFETVYF
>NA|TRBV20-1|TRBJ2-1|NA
TGCAGTGCTAGAGCCACCCTTGGCCGGGAAGGGCAGTTCTTC
CSARATLGREGQFF
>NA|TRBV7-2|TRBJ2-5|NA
TGTGCCAGCAGCTTATATGGGCGGGGCCGGGACAATGAGCAGTACTTC
CASSLYGRGRDNEQYF
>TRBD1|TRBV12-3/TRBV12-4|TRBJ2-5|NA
TGTGCCAGCAGGGCTACAGGGGTCGAGACCCAGTACTTC
CASRATGVETQYF
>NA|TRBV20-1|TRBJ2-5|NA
TGCAGTGCTAGAGAATCACACCCAGGGCAAGAGACCCAGTACTTC
CSARESHPGQETQYF
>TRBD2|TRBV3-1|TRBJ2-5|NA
TGTGTCAGCAGCCAAGGGGGGTCTAGCGGGAAAAGAGGGACCCAGTACTTC
CVSSQGGSSGKRGTQYF
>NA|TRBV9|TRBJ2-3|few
TGTGCCAGCAGCGCGAGCAGGGTTAAGGACACAGATACGCAGTATTTT
CASSASRVKDTDTQYF
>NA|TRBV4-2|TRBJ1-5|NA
TGTGCCAGCAGCCAATCGGGAGGAGATAGCAATCAGCCCCAGCATTTT
CASSQSGGDSNQPQHF
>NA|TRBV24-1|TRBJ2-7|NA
TGTGCCACCAGTGGTGAGGACGCCTACGAGCAGTACTTC
CATSGEDAYEQYF
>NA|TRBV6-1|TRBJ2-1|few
TGTGCCAGCAGTGAAGCCCTCTCCGGACAGAACAATGAGCAGTTCTTC
CASSEALSGQNNEQFF
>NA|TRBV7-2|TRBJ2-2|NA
TGTGCCAGCAGCTTAGCGGGATCGAACACCGGGGAGCTGTTTTTT
CASSLAGSNTGELFF
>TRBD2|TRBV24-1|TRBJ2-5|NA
TGTGCCACCAGTGGGGCTAGCGGGGGAGGCAATGAGCAGTACTTC
CATSGASGGGNEQYF
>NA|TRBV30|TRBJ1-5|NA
TGTGCCTGGAGTGCTGGGAATCAGCCCCAGCATTTT
CAWSAGNQPQHF
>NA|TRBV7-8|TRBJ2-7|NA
TGTGCCAGCAGCAGCCCTGGGGACGTAAGCTACTACGAGCAGTACTTC
CASSSPGDVSYYEQYF
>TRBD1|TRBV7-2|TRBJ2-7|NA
TGTGCCAGCAGCGCCCGGACAGGGCCGACCTACGAGCAGTACTTC
CASSARTGPTYEQYF
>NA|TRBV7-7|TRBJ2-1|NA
TGTGCTAGCAGCTTAGACAGTCAGGGTGAGCAGTTCTTC
CASSLDSQGEQFF
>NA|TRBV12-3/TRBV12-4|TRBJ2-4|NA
TGTGCCAGCAGTTCTCCTAGACAGAGAGCCAAAAACATTCAGTACTTC
CASSSPRQRAKNIQYF
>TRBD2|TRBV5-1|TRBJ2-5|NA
TGCGCCAGCAGCGAGGGACTAGCGGCCTGGGGGACCCAGTACTTC
CASSEGLAAWGTQYF
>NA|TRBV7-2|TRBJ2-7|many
TGTGCCAGCAGCTCCATAGCGCTTACCTACGAGCAGTACTTC
CASSSIALTYEQYF
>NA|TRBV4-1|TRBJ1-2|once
TGCGCCAGCAGTTCAGGGGCAGCGCCAGTTTTTAACTATGGCTACACCTTC
CASSSGAAPVFNYGYTF
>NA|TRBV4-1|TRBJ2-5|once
TGCGCCAGTAACCAAGAAGCGGCGGCCTATTACCCAGAGACCCAGTACTTC
CASNQEAAAYYPETQYF
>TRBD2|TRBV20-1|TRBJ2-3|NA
TGCAGTGCTAGCAGCGGGGACACGCAGTATTTT
CSASSGDTQYF
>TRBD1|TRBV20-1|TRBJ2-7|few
TGCAGTGCTAGAACTGGCCAGGGGGCTTACGAGCAGTACTTC
CSARTGQGAYEQYF
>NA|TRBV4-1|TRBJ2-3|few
TGCGCCAGCAGCCGCACTACAGGGCTACAGCACACAGATACGCAGTATTTT
CASSRTTGLQHTDTQYF
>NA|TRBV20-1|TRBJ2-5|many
TGCAGTGCAGACCCTAGCGACCGAGGAGAGACCCAGTACTTC
CSADPSDRGETQYF
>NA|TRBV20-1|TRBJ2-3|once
TGCAGTGCTAGAGATCGGGCGGGACCCACAGATACGCAGTATTTT
CSARDRAGPTDTQYF
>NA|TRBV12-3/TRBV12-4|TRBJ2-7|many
TGTGCCAGCCGCCCGAAGGGCGGGTACGAGCAGTACTTC
CASRPKGGYEQYF
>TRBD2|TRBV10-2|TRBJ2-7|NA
TGCGCCAGCAGGGATAGCGGGGGCTACGAGCAGTACTTC
CASRDSGGYEQYF
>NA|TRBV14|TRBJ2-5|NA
TGTGCCAGCAGCCAGGCACTTGGAAGGGGGTTGCGAGAGCAGTACTTC
CASSQALGRGLREQYF
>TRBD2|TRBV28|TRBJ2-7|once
TGTGCCAGCAGTTTGTCTAGCGGGGACAAATACGAGCAGTACTTC
CASSLSSGDKYEQYF
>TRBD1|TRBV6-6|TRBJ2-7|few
TGTGCCAGCAGTTACCTCGACAGGGGTTCCTACGAGCAGTACTTC
CASSYLDRGSYEQYF
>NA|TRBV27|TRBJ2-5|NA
TGTGCCAGCAGTTCCACGGGGGCGGGAAGCCAAGAGACCCAGTACTTC
CASSSTGAGSQETQYF
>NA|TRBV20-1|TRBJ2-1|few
TGCAGTGCTAGACCCAGCCCGGGTGTCAATGAGCAGTTCTTC
CSARPSPGVNEQFF
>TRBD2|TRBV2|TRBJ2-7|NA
TGTGCCAGCGGGACTAGCGGTGGGGCCTACGAGCAGTACTTC
CASGTSGGAYEQYF
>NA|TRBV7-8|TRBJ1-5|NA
TGTGCCAGCAGCCTAATGGATAATCAGCCCCAGCATTTT
CASSLMDNQPQHF
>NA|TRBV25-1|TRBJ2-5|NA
TGTGCCAGCAGTGAATTCTCACCTCAAGAGACCCAGTACTTC
CASSEFSPQETQYF
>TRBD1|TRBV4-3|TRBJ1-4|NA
TGCGCCAGCAGCCAGGGGGGGACAGGGGCGGAAAAACTGTTTTTT
CASSQGGTGAEKLFF